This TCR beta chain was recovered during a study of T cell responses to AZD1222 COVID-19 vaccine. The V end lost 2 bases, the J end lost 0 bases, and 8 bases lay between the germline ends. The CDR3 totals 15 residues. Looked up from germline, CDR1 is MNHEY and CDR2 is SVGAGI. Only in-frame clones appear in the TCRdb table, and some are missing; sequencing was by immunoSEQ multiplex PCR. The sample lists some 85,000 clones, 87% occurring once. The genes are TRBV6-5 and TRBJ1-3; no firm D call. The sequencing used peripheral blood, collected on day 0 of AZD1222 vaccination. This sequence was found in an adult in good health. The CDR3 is CASSYGRASGNTIYF. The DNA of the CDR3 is TGTGCCAGCAGTTACGGACGGGCCTCTGGAAACACCATATATTTT.